The present T cell receptor (beta chain) was sequenced within a study of blood T cell repertoires in COVID-19. Across the whole study: Sources were T cells, B-cell-depleted T cells, or PBMCs; the material itself was cDNA or gDNA.

Assay: immunoSEQ multiplex PCR; the TCRdb copy retains only in-frame clones and omits some. The data contain around 200,000 clones, about 85% of them singletons. This CDR3 is 15 amino acids long. The germline V and J ends were trimmed by 2 bases and 4 bases, with 12 bases remaining between them. In germline, CDR1 is SGHTA, CDR2 FQGNSA. The sequence was collected from a woman older than 75 with acute or convalescent COVID-19. The sample taken for sequencing was peripheral blood. The rearrangement joins TRBV7-2 to TRBJ2-1, with D possibly matching TRBD2 (6 bases). CDR3 protein: CASSLLASIYNEQFF. The CDR3 bases are TGTGCCAGCAGCTTACTAGCGAGTATTTACAATGAGCAGTTCTTC.